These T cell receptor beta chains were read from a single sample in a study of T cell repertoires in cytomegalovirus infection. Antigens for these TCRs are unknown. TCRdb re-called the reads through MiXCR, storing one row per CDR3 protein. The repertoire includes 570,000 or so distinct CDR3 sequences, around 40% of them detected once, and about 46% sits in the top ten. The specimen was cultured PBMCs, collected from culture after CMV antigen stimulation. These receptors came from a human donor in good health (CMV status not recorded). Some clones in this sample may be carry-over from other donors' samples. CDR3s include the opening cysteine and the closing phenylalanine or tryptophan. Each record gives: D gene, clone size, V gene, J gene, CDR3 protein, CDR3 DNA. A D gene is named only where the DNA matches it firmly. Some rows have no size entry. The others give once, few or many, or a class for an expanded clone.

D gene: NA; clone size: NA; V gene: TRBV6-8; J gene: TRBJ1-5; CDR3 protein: CASSYSSGGNQPQHF; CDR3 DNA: TGTGCCAGCAGTTACTCGTCAGGGGGCAATCAGCCCCAGCATTTT
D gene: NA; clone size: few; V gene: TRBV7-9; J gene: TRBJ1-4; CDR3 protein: CASSLGGGEIEKLFF; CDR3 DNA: TGTGCCAGCAGCTTAGGTGGGGGAGAGATTGAAAAACTGTTTTTT
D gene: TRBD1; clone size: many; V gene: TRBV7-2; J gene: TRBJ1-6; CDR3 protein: CASSARSGQYNSPLHF; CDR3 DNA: TGTGCCAGCAGCGCCAGGTCGGGACAGTATAATTCACCCCTCCACTTT
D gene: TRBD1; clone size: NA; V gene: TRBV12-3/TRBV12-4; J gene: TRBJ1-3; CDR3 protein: CASSWGDREGNTIYF; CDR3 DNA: TGTGCCAGCAGTTGGGGGGACAGGGAAGGAAACACCATATATTTT
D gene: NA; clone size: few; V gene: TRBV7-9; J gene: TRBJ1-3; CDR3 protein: CASSLGSGDGNTIYF; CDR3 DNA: TGTGCCAGCAGCTTAGGCAGCGGGGACGGAAACACCATATATTTT
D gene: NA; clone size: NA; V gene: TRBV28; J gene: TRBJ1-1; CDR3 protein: CASKGTPGTEAFF; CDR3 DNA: TGTGCCAGCAAAGGGACACCGGGCACTGAAGCTTTCTTT
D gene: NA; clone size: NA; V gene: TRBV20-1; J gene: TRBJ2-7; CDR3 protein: CSAGPRDEQYF; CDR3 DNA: TGCAGTGCTGGTCCCAGGGACGAGCAGTACTTC
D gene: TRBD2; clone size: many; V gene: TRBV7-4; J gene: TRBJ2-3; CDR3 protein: CASSPRVVAGEQIRGRDRQEYF; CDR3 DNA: TGTGCCAGCAGCCCTCGTGTGGTAGCGGGGGAACAGATACGCGGAAGAGACCGGCAGGAGTATTTT
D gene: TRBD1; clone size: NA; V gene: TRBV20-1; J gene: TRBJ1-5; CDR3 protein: CSARRTGRSNQPQHF; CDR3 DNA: TGCAGTGCTAGGAGGACAGGGAGGAGCAATCAGCCCCAGCATTTT
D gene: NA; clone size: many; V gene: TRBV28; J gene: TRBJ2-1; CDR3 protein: CASSLLEVAYNEQFF; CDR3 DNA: TGTGCCAGCAGTTTACTAGAGGTTGCGTACAATGAGCAGTTCTTC
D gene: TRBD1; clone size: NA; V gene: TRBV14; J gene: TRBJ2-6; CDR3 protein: CASSAGQGRSGANVLTF; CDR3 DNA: TGTGCCAGCAGCGCGGGACAGGGCCGCTCTGGGGCCAACGTCCTGACTTTC
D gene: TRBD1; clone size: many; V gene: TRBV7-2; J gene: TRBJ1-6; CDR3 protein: CASSSLGDRVKNSPLHF; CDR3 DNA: TGTGCCAGCAGCTCGCTTGGGGACAGGGTGAAGAATTCACCCCTCCACTTT
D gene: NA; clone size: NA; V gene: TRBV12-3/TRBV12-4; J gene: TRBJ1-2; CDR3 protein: CASSHGGGDGYTF; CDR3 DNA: TGTGCCAGCAGCCATGGGGGGGGAGACGGCTACACCTTC
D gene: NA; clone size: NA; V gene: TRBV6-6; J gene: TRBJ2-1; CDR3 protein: CASTSPYNEQFF; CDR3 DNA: TGTGCCAGCACAAGCCCCTACAATGAGCAGTTCTTC
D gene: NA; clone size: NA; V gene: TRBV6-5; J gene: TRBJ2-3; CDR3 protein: CASSDFRADTQYF; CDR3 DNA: TGTGCCAGCAGTGATTTCCGAGCAGATACGCAGTATTTT
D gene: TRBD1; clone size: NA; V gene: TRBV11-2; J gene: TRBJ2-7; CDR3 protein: CASSPRQGGISYEQYF; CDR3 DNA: TGTGCCAGCAGCCCACGACAGGGCGGAATCTCCTACGAGCAGTACTTC
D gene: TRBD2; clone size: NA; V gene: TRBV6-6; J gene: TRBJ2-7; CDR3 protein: CASSYDGSSGARTPYEQYF; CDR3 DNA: TGTGCCAGCAGTTACGATGGGTCTAGCGGGGCACGCACTCCTTACGAGCAGTACTTC
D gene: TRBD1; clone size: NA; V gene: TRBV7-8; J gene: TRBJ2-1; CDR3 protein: CASSRGEQTGVRNEQFF; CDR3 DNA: TGTGCCAGCAGTAGAGGGGAGCAGACAGGGGTAAGGAATGAGCAGTTCTTC
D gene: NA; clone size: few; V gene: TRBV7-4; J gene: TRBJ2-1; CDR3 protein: CASSFSNNEQFF; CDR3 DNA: TGTGCCAGCAGCTTTTCGAACAATGAGCAGTTCTTC
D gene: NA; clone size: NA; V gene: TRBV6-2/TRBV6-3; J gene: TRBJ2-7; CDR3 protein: CASSYSGRLDEQYF; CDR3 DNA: TGTGCCAGCAGTTACTCGGGCAGGCTGGACGAGCAGTACTTC
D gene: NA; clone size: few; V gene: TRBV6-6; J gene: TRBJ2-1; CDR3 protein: CASSYSKVYNEQFF; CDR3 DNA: TGTGCCAGCAGTTACTCCAAGGTCTACAATGAGCAGTTCTTC
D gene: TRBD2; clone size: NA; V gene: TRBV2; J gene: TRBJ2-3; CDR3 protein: CASSSLAGRKDTQYF; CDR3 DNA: TGTGCCAGCAGTAGTTTAGCGGGGAGGAAAGATACGCAGTATTTT
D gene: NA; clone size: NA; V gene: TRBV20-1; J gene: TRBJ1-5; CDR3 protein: CSARARNWYSNQPQHF; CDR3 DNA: TGCAGTGCCCGGGCGCGAAACTGGTATAGCAATCAGCCCCAGCATTTT
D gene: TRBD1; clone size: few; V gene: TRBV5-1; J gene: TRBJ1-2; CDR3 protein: CASSPNDRGYYGYTF; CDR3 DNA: TGCGCCAGCAGCCCGAACGACAGGGGGTACTATGGCTACACCTTC
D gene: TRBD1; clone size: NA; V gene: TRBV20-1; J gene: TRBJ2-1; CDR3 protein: CSARPPGQGYNEQFF; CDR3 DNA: TGCAGTGCTAGGCCTCCGGGACAGGGCTACAATGAGCAGTTCTTC
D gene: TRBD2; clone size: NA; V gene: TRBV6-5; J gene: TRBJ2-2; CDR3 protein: CASKSGGAWTGELFF; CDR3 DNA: TGTGCCAGCAAGAGCGGGGGGGCGTGGACCGGGGAGCTGTTTTTT
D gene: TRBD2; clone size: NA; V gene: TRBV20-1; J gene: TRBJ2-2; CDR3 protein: CSARMFGGTNTGELFF; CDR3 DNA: TGCAGTGCTAGGATGTTCGGGGGGACGAACACCGGGGAGCTGTTTTTT
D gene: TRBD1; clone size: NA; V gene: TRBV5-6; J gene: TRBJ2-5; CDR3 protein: CASSKGGVKTQYF; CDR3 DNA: TGTGCCAGCAGCAAAGGGGGCGTGAAGACCCAGTACTTC
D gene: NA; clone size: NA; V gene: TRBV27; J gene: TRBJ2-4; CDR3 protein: CASLVGVNIQYF; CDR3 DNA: TGTGCCAGCCTCGTAGGGGTAAACATTCAGTACTTC
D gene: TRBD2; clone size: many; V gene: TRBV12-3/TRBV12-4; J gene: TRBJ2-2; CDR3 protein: CASSWGLAGVTGELFF; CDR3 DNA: TGTGCCAGCAGCTGGGGACTAGCGGGAGTGACCGGGGAGCTGTTTTTT
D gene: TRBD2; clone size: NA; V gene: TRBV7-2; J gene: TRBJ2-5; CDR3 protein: CASSPVGTSGGGGTQYF; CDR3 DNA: TGTGCCAGCAGCCCAGTGGGGACTAGCGGGGGGGGGGGGACCCAGTACTTC
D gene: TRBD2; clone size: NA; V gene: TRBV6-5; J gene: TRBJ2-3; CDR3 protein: CGKELADVYTDTQYF; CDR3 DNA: TGTGGCAAAGAACTAGCGGACGTGTACACAGATACGCAGTATTTT
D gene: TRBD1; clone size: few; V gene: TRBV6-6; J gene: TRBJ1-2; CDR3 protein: CASTRQGAAYGYTF; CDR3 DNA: TGTGCCAGCACCCGACAGGGAGCGGCCTATGGCTACACCTTC
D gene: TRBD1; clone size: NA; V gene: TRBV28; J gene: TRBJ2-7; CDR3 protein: CASRRTTGGTWGEQYF; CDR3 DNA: TGTGCCAGCAGGCGAACCACAGGGGGCACGTGGGGCGAGCAGTACTTC
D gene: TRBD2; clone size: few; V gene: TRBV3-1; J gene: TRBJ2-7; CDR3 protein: CASSQPASGTYEQYF; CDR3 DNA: TGTGCCAGCAGCCAACCGGCTAGCGGGACCTACGAGCAGTACTTC
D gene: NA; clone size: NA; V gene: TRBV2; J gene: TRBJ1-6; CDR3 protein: CASRTPRGLNSPLHF; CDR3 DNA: TGTGCCAGCAGGACCCCCCGGGGGCTAAATTCACCCCTCCACTTT
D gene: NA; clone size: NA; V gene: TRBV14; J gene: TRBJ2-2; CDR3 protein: CASSLYHGVPGELFF; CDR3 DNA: TGTGCCAGCAGCCTCTATCATGGGGTACCCGGGGAGCTGTTTTTT
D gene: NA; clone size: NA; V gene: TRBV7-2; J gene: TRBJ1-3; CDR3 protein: CASSFTAGASGNTIYF; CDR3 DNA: TGTGCCAGCAGCTTCACGGCAGGGGCGTCTGGAAACACCATATATTTT
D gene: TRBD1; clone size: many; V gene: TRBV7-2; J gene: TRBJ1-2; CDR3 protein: CASSPRTGDGYTF; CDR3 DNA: TGTGCCAGCAGCCCTCGGACAGGGGACGGCTACACCTTC
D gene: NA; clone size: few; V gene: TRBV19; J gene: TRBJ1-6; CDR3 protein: CASRWTGVGSPLHF; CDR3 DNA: TGTGCCAGTAGATGGACTGGGGTCGGTTCACCCCTCCACTTT
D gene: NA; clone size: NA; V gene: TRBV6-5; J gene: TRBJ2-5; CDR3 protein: CASSQTSGETQYF; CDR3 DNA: TGTGCCAGCAGTCAGACTAGTGGCGAGACCCAGTACTTC
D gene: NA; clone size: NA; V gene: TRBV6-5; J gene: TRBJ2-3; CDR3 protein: CASSSSTGILTDTQYF; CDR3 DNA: TGTGCCAGCAGTTCGTCCACAGGTATCCTCACAGATACGCAGTATTTT
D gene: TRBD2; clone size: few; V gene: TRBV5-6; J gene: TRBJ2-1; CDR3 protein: CASSPPGLAGAGEQFF; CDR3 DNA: TGTGCCAGCAGCCCTCCGGGACTAGCGGGAGCAGGTGAGCAGTTCTTC
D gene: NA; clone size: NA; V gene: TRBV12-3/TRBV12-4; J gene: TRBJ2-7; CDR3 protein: CASSIGGGGHEQYF; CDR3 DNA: TGTGCCAGCAGTATCGGTGGGGGTGGGCACGAGCAGTACTTC
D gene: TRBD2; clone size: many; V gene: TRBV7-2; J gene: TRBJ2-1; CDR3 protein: CASSPGLAGPYNEQFF; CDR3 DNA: TGTGCCAGCAGCCCCGGACTAGCGGGGCCCTACAATGAGCAGTTCTTC
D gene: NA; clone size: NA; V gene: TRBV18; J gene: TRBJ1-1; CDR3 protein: CASSPLRDGEAFF; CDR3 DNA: TGTGCCAGCTCACCACTGAGGGATGGTGAAGCTTTCTTT
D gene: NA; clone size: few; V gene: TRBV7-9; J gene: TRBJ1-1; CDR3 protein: CASTLLGGNTEAFF; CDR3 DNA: TGTGCCAGCACCCTTTTAGGGGGGAACACTGAAGCTTTCTTT
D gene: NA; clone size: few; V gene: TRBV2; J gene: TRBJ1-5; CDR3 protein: CASSVAGRSIYPQHF; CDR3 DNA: TGTGCCAGCAGTGTAGCGGGACGGAGTATTTATCCCCAGCATTTT
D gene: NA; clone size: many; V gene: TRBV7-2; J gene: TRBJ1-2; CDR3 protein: CASSLGRDTTIYGYTF; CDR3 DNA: TGTGCCAGCAGCTTAGGCAGGGATACAACTATCTATGGCTACACCTTC
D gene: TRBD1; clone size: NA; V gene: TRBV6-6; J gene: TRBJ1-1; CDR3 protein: CASSRNRGWTEAFF; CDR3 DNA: TGTGCCAGCAGCAGAAACAGGGGTTGGACTGAAGCTTTCTTT
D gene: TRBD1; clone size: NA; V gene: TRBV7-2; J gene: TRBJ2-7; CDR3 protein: CASSSQWTGDYEQYF; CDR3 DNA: TGTGCCAGCAGCTCACAATGGACAGGGGACTACGAGCAGTACTTC
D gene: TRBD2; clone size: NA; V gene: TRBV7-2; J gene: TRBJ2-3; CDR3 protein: CASSWRAGGYTDTQYF; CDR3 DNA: TGTGCCAGCAGCTGGAGGGCGGGGGGGTACACAGATACGCAGTATTTT